A selection of T cell receptor beta chains follows, all from one sample in a study of blood T cell repertoires in COVID-19. Produced via immunoSEQ multiplex PCR; TCRdb's table is partial and in-frame only. The table shows more than 200,000 clones, with 80% to 90% occurring only once. Sequencing was carried out using peripheral blood. These receptors were taken from a man aged 25 to 40 with active or convalescent COVID-19. Both conserved end residues are part of each CDR3. The D gene is left open where the match is weak. For some rows the clone size is stated as once, few or many, or as a class when expanded; others skip it.

j_gene	abundance	d_gene	v_gene	CDR3nt	CDR3aa
TRBJ1-2	NA	NA	TRBV6-5	TGTGCCGTATTTAGCGTTTCGGGGGTCGTAAATGGCTACACCTTC	CAVFSVSGVVNGYTF
TRBJ2-7	NA	TRBD1	TRBV14	TGTGCCAGCAGCCAAGTGGGGACAGAGTTCTTGGAGCAGTACTTC	CASSQVGTEFLEQYF
TRBJ2-4	NA	NA	TRBV19	TGTGCCAGTAGTATTTGGACAGACTTAGCCAAAAACATTCAGTACTTC	CASSIWTDLAKNIQYF
TRBJ1-5	NA	NA	TRBV6-5	TGTGCCAGCAGTTACAACTCCGATCAGCCCCAGCATTTT	CASSYNSDQPQHF
TRBJ2-7	NA	NA	TRBV27	TGTGCCAGCAGTTACTCGGCAGGCAATTACGAGCAGTACTTC	CASSYSAGNYEQYF
TRBJ1-2	NA	TRBD1	TRBV27	TGTGCCAGCAGAGGGGGCAACTATGGCTACACCTTC	CASRGGNYGYTF
TRBJ1-2	NA	TRBD1	TRBV4-3	TGCGCCAGCAGCCAAGAGTCTGCAGGGGGCGCCCATAACTATGGCTACACCTTC	CASSQESAGGAHNYGYTF
TRBJ1-1	NA	NA	TRBV4-1	TGCGCCAGCAGCCAATCGGGGTACACTGAAGCTTTCTTT	CASSQSGYTEAFF
TRBJ1-5	once	NA	TRBV6-5	TGTGCCAGCAGTCCCGTCGGGCAGCCCCAGCATTTT	CASSPVGQPQHF
TRBJ1-4	NA	TRBD1	TRBV4-2	TGTGCCAGCAGCCAAGGAATCTGGGACAGGGGGGGACCTAATGAAAAACTGTTTTTT	CASSQGIWDRGGPNEKLFF
TRBJ2-2	NA	NA	TRBV12-3/TRBV12-4	TGTGCCAGCAGTTTCTCTTTCGTGGGGGAGCTGTTTTTT	CASSFSFVGELFF
TRBJ1-6	few	NA	TRBV7-2	TGTGCCAGCAGCGACCTTTCGGGGGTCGGTTCACCCCTCCACTTT	CASSDLSGVGSPLHF
TRBJ2-5	few	NA	TRBV3-1/TRBV3-2	TGTGCCAGCAGCAAGTCCGAGGGTCACGAGACCCAGTACTTC	CASSKSEGHETQYF
TRBJ1-1	NA	NA	TRBV10-3	TGTGCCATCAGTGGGGTCTCAGGGTCTGGCACTGAAGCTTTCTTT	CAISGVSGSGTEAFF